This T cell receptor (beta chain) came from a study of blood T cell repertoires in COVID-19. Sequencing used immunoSEQ multiplex PCR; TCRdb keeps in-frame clones, though not all of them. The sample has about 130,000 clones; 85% are singletons. Germline values: CDR1 MNHEY, CDR2 SVGAGI. V was trimmed by 0 bases and J by 8 bases, leaving 13 bases between them. This CDR3 comprises 15 residues. Sequencing was carried out using peripheral blood. The chain couples TRBV6-5 to TRBJ1-4, with D tentatively TRBD1 (6 bases). The sequence was obtained from a man of 80 years or more with active or convalescent COVID-19. The CDR3 spells CASSYSNRAWEKLFF. The CDR3 bases are TGTGCCAGCAGTTACTCAAACAGGGCATGGGAAAAACTGTTTTTT.